The 29 T cell receptor beta chains listed next were all sequenced from one sample in a study of vaccination and CD4 T cells after COVID-19 (dated by TCRdb to between 2021 and 2023). Library prep was done by PCR. For sequencing, an Illumina iSeq 100 was employed. DNA from cultured CD4+ T cells was subjected to TCR sequencing with the Oncomine TCR Beta short-read assay at the Johns Hopkins FTIC core. TCRdb reanalyzed the raw reads on its own, using fastp at Q25 for trimming and MiXCR for clone calling, and kept in-frame beta chains. Here each entry gathers all rows of one CDR3 protein and keeps the most common genes and DNA. Present in this sample are roughly 20,000 distinct CDR3 sequences, around 80% of which were seen just once. The top ten clonotypes cover roughly 15% of the sample. The sample's treatment or condition label, in plain terms: roughly nine-day PBMC culture with coronavirus spike peptide pools or control peptides (ViraFEST assay).

What these receptors recognize is not known. Sequencing used CD4+ T cells from blood, cultured in vitro, obtained after SARS-CoV-2 vaccination. The receptor set was obtained from a human donor who received a COVID-19 vaccine.

V and J are TRBV6-7 and TRBJ2-5, with TRBD2 matching 10 bases. TRBV6-7 is an ORF, with its function uncertain. CDR3 length equals 14 residues. V was clipped by 8 bases and J by 6 bases; unmatched bases: 9. CDR3 sequence reads: CASPQGAGGKTQYF. CDR3 nucleotide sequence: TGTGCCAGCCCGCAGGGAGCGGGGGGGAAGACCCAGTACTTC.

For the CDR3, the DNA is TGTGCCAGTAGTATCCGTAGCGGGGGGGCCGGGGAGCTGTTTTTT. Amino acids: CASSIRSGGAGELFF. This sequence joins TRBV19 and TRBJ2-2; 11 bases map to TRBD2. Per germline, CDR1 LNHDA and CDR2 SQIVND (reference sequence). V trimming: 3 bases; J trimming: 6 bases; junction bases outside the gene matches: 3. The CDR3 extends over 15 amino acids.

This CDR3 reads CSARGGTSGDNEQFF. CDR3 DNA sequence: TGCAGTGCTAGAGGCGGGACTAGCGGGGACAATGAGCAGTTCTTC. The chain has TRBV20-1 and TRBJ2-1; TRBD2 agrees at 13 bases. CDR1 is DFQATT and CDR2 is SNEGSKA in the germline V gene (reference sequence). J lost 5 bases, V lost 1 base, and 2 bases had no gene match. CDR3 size: 15 residues.

This chain links TRBV5-4 with TRBJ1-1; D remains unclear. Trimming took 2 bases from V and 3 from J, leaving 11 bases between them. Germline CDR1 is SGHNT and CDR2 is YYREEE (reference sequence). This CDR3 contains 14 residues. The CDR3 here is CASSLTGPHTEAFF. For the CDR3, the DNA is TGTGCCAGCAGCTTAACCGGGCCTCACACTGAAGCTTTCTTT.

The chain combines TRBV19 with TRBJ1-1, with TRBD1 matching 7 bases. The CDR3 sequence is 14 residues long. CDR1 LNHDA and CDR2 SQIVND come from the germline V gene (reference sequence). The trim removed 7 bases at V and 1 base at J, leaving 6 bases unmatched. CDR3 bases: TGTGCCAGTACCCGTCAGGGGGGGAACACTGAAGCTTTCTTT. Its protein is CASTRQGGNTEAFF.

V gene TRBV24-1 combines with J gene TRBJ2-2; D remains ambiguous. This CDR3 has 11 amino acids. The V and J ends lost 8 bases and 6 bases respectively, with 6 bases between them. Germline V gene data show CDR1 as KGHDR and CDR2 as SFDVKD. CDR3 sequence reads: CATIYAGELFF. The CDR3 DNA follows: TGTGCCACCATTTACGCCGGGGAGCTGTTTTTT.

The chain has TRBV6-5 and TRBJ1-6; D perhaps matches TRBD1 (5 bases). This CDR3 comprises 17 residues. Trimming took off 0 bases at V and 0 bases at J, with 9 bases between the two ends. Germline lookup yields CDR1 MNHEY and CDR2 SVGAGI. The CDR3 nucleotides are TGTGCCAGCAGTTACTCTCAGGGAAACTCCTATAATTCACCCCTCCACTTT. Translation: CASSYSQGNSYNSPLHF.

This chain connects TRBV27 to TRBJ1-2; tentatively, D is TRBD1 (5 bases). The CDR3 has 14 amino acids. V lost 7 bases, J lost 8 bases, and 20 bases lay in between. Germline V CDR1 and CDR2: MNHEY, SMNVEV (reference sequence). CDR3 DNA: TGTGCCAGCACCCAAAGTCCAGGGTTAGGAGGCTACACCTTC. It translates to CASTQSPGLGGYTF.

This chain joins TRBV5-8 and TRBJ1-5; 8 positions agree with TRBD1. V was pared by 4 bases and J by 6 bases, with 6 bases of the junction left unmatched. This CDR3 comprises 14 residues. Germline CDR1 and CDR2: SGHTS and YDEGEE. For the CDR3, the DNA is TGTGCCAGCAGCCCAATCCAGGGGGCTCAGCCCCAGCATTTT. It encodes CASSPIQGAQPQHF.

V is TRBV6-2 or TRBV6-3 and J is TRBJ1-5; D gene uncertain. V dropped 7 bases and J dropped 5 bases, with 12 bases sitting between them. The germline gives CDR1 MNHEY, CDR2 SVGEGT. This CDR3 is built from 13 residues. CDR3 sequence: CASTANRDQPQHF. CDR3 nucleotide sequence: TGTGCCAGCACCGCCAATAGGGATCAGCCCCAGCATTTT.

This rearrangement joins TRBV6-1 to TRBJ2-7; possible D gene TRBD1, 5 bases. V lost 10 bases to trimming and J lost 4 bases, with 14 bases between them. The germline CDR1 and CDR2 sequences are MNHNS and SASEGT. The CDR3 has 12 amino acids. The DNA for the CDR3 is TGTGCCATCCTTAAAGGGGAATACGAGCAGTACTTC. Its protein is CAILKGEYEQYF.

The genes are TRBV20-1 and TRBJ2-5, with D tentatively TRBD2 (6 bases). The germline V gene encodes CDR1 DFQATT and CDR2 SNEGSKA (reference sequence). V lost 0 bases, J lost 4 bases, and 21 bases lay in between. The CDR3 sequence is 17 residues long. This CDR3 is CSARDRGFEGLGETQYF. DNA of the CDR3: TGCAGTGCTAGAGATCGGGGGTTTGAGGGATTGGGAGAGACCCAGTACTTC.

DNA of the CDR3: TGTGCCAGTAGTACGGGGGACCGATACTATGGCTACACCTTC. This codes for CASSTGDRYYGYTF. The J gene is TRBJ1-2, the V gene TRBV19, with a weak D call TRBD1 (5 bases). V gave up 4 bases and J gave up 3 bases, with 12 bases separating them. Germline values: CDR1 LNHDA, CDR2 SQIVND (reference sequence). This CDR3 spans 14 amino acids.

The V and J genes are TRBV24-1 and TRBJ1-4, with TRBD1 as a possible D gene (5 bases). The ends were cut back, 9 bases at V and 8 bases at J, with 12 bases in the middle. This CDR3 has 12 amino acids. Germline CDR1 reads KGHDR; CDR2 reads SFDVKD. CDR3 protein: CATGGTDEKLFF. The DNA for the CDR3 is TGTGCCACCGGGGGGACGGACGAAAAACTGTTTTTT.

The chain uses TRBV20-1 and TRBJ2-1, with 9 bases matching TRBD1. The length of the CDR3 is 17 residues. After removal of 5 bases from V and 1 base from J, the junction contained 12 bases not matched to a gene. The germline V gene has CDR1 DFQATT and CDR2 SNEGSKA (reference sequence). CDR3 coding DNA: TGCAGTGCTCCGGGACAGGGTGGCCTCCGTTCCTACAATGAGCAGTTCTTC. The encoded protein is CSAPGQGGLRSYNEQFF.

This sequence joins TRBV30 and TRBJ2-3, with no clear D. This CDR3 is 15 amino acids long. Germline V gene lookup returns CDR1 GTSNPN and CDR2 SVGIG (reference sequence). V shed 5 bases and J shed 8 bases, with 23 bases lying between them. This chain's CDR3 is CAWSITGGRAGTQYF. The CDR3 DNA sequence: TGTGCCTGGTCAATCACGGGCGGTCGGGCAGGTACGCAGTATTTT.

The chain couples TRBV11-3 to TRBJ1-6; D is possibly TRBD1 (6 bases). Germline-derived CDR1 and CDR2 are SGHNT and YENEEA. V gave up 7 bases and J gave up 7 bases, with 14 bases separating them. This CDR3 region has 14 residues. The CDR3 sequence is CASTSRQGNSPLHF. DNA for the CDR3: TGTGCCAGCACCTCTCGGCAGGGGAATTCACCCCTCCACTTT.

CDR3 bases: TGTGCCAGTAGTAGAGAGACTCAGCCCCAGCATTTT. Protein product: CASSRETQPQHF. J is TRBJ1-5 and V is TRBV19, with D unresolved. V was clipped by 4 bases and J by 6 bases, with 7 bases between them. The CDR3 spans 12 residues. Germline V CDR1 and CDR2: LNHDA, SQIVND (reference sequence).

The chain has TRBV2 and TRBJ2-5, with D hard to call. The V gene lost 3 bases and the J gene lost 4 bases, with 6 bases spanning the gap. This CDR3 comprises 12 residues. Germline assignment: CDR1 SNHLY and CDR2 FYNNEI. The CDR3 is CASSEWTETQYF. As DNA, the CDR3 is TGTGCCAGCAGTGAGTGGACAGAGACCCAGTACTTC.

This chain joins TRBV7-6 and TRBJ2-5; D not certain. V was shortened by 0 bases and J by 5 bases, with 4 bases between the two germline ends. Per the germline V gene, CDR1 is SGHVS and CDR2 is FNYEAQ. The CDR3 covers 12 residues. CDR3 sequence reads: CASSLARETQYF. The CDR3 DNA sequence: TGTGCCAGCAGCTTAGCTAGGGAGACCCAGTACTTC.

The chain links TRBV19 to TRBJ1-5; 11 positions agree with TRBD1. V gave up 5 bases and J gave up 4 bases; unmatched junction bases: 10. CDR3 length equals 17 residues. Germline loops: CDR1 LNHDA, CDR2 SQIVND (reference sequence). The CDR3, as DNA: TGTGCCAGTAGTCCGGGGACAGGGGGGTTCCGTAATCAGCCCCAGCATTTT. Amino acids: CASSPGTGGFRNQPQHF. Supplemented by reference TRBV19 and TRBJ1-5, the full variable domain reads DGGITQSPKYLFRKEGQNVTLSCEQNLNHDAMYWYRQDPGQGLRLIYYSQIVNDFQKGDIAEGYSVSREKKESFPLTVTSAQKNPTAFYLCASSPGTGGFRNQPQHFGDGTRLSIL.

V is TRBV12-2 and J is TRBJ1-5; TRBD1 is the table's D call and was not checked against the DNA. TRBV12-2 is tagged as a pseudogene. This CDR3 has 15 residues. The chain's CDR3 is CASRGQGRSNQPQHF. The CDR3 nucleotides are TGTGCAAGTCGGGGACAGGGGCGCAGCAATCAGCCCCAGCATTTT.

V is TRBV6-2 or TRBV6-3 and J is TRBJ2-2, with 9 bases identical to TRBD1. Trimming took 6 bases from V and 5 from J; bases not matched to a gene: 13. The CDR3 has 17 residues. The germline gives CDR1 MNHEY, CDR2 SVGEGT. The CDR3 coding sequence is TGTGCCAGCAGACCTGCCCGGACAGGGGCGGTGACCGGGGAGCTGTTTTTT. Protein sequence: CASRPARTGAVTGELFF.

CDR3 DNA: TGTGCCAGCAGCCCCGGACAGGCTAACTATGGCTACACCTTC. Translation gives CASSPGQANYGYTF. V is TRBV7-9 and J is TRBJ1-2, with 7 bases fitting TRBD1. V shed 5 bases, J shed 0 bases, and the junction held 3 bases outside the gene matches. Germline V gene lookup returns CDR1 SEHNR and CDR2 FQNEAQ (reference sequence). The length of the CDR3 is 14 residues.

The J gene is TRBJ2-1, the V gene TRBV2, with D perhaps TRBD1 (5 bases). V was cut by 1 base and J by 8 bases, with 6 bases left in between. This CDR3 spans 12 amino acids. The germline V gene has CDR1 SNHLY and CDR2 FYNNEI. CDR3 region: CASSEGGHEQFF. CDR3 coding DNA: TGTGCCAGCAGTGAAGGGGGCCATGAGCAGTTCTTC. The full variable domain, rest sourced from reference TRBV2 and TRBJ2-1, is EPEVTQTPSHQVTQMGQEVILRCVPISNHLYFYWYRQILGQKVEFLVSFYNNEISEKSEIFDDQFSVERPDGSNFTLKIRSTKLEDSAMYFCASSEGGHEQFFGPGTRLTVL.

The rearrangement uses TRBV7-2 and TRBJ1-2; D is unclear. The V and J ends lost 5 bases and 8 bases respectively, with 21 bases between them. In germline, CDR1 is SGHTA, CDR2 FQGNSA. CDR3 length: 15 amino acids. CDR3 sequence: CASSPRGVVQGGYTF. Written as DNA, the CDR3 is TGTGCCAGCAGCCCCAGAGGTGTGGTGCAAGGGGGCTACACCTTC.

This chain links TRBV20-1 with TRBJ2-2; D may be TRBD2 (7 bases). Germline V lookup: CDR1 DFQATT, CDR2 SNEGSKA (reference sequence). Trimming pared 0 bases from V and 6 bases from J, leaving 17 bases between. The CDR3 length is 16 residues. The CDR3 nucleotides are TGCAGTGCTAGAGATTCGGGGGGCGATGCTGCCGGGGAGCTGTTTTTT. Translating it yields CSARDSGGDAAGELFF.

Here the CDR3 reads CASSKNRRNSPLHF. Here the CDR3 DNA reads TGTGCCAGCAGCAAAAACAGGAGGAATTCACCCCTCCACTTT. The V and J genes are TRBV21-1 and TRBJ1-6; the D call in the table, TRBD1, was not verified against the DNA. TRBV21-1 is shown as a pseudogene. This CDR3 contains 14 residues.

The chain carries TRBV12-3 or TRBV12-4 and TRBJ1-2; 8 bases agree with TRBD1. The CDR3 spans 15 residues. J gave up 8 bases and V 5 bases, and 13 bases lay outside the gene matches. CDR3 loop: CASSESGQVIRGYTF. CDR3 nucleotide sequence: TGTGCCAGCAGTGAATCGGGACAGGTCATAAGAGGCTACACCTTC.